Following are 24 T cell receptor beta chains from one sample sequenced in a study of blood T cells in healthy people across ages. PCR was performed a second time for roughly 7 to 12 cycles using a sample-barcoded 5' primer and a J-beta primer mix. MiXCR, applied by TCRdb to the 5' RACE reads, yields one record per CDR3 protein. The sample shows around 670,000 distinct CDR3 sequences, less than 35% of them seen only once. The material sequenced was blood. These receptors all stem from a woman aged 80 or over in good health.

This clonotype was counted ten times or more. The rearrangement links TRBV7-2 to TRBJ2-5; D is unclear. Germline CDR1 SGHTA, CDR2 FQGNSA. The CDR3 is made up of 15 amino acids. Deletions cut 1 base from V and 0 bases from J, with 9 bases between. The DNA of the CDR3 is TGTGCCAGCAGCTTAGTTGTCCAGTACCAAGAGACCCAGTACTTC. This codes for CASSLVVQYQETQYF. The whole variable domain, filled in from reference TRBV7-2 and TRBJ2-5, reads GAGVSQSPSNKVTEKGKDVELRCDPISGHTALYWYRQSLGQGLEFLIYFQGNSAPDKSGLPSDRFSAERTGGSVSTLTIQRTQQEDSAVYLCASSLVVQYQETQYFGPGTRLLVL.

The chain recombines TRBV7-2 with TRBJ2-3, with a possible D match to TRBD2 (6 bases). Germline CDR1 and CDR2: SGHTA and FQGNSA. V lost 8 bases to trimming and J lost 0 bases, with 9 bases between them. CDR3 size: 13 residues. CDR3 sequence (DNA): TGTGCCAGCCTGAGCGGGAGCACAGATACGCAGTATTTT. This codes for CASLSGSTDTQYF.

This clonotype showed up many times. An end of the junction does not agree with germline; a read error may underlie this. CDR3 DNA sequence: TGTGCTAGCAGCTTCGGACAGGGTGACACCTACGAGCAGTACTTC. Protein: CASSFGQGDTYEQYF. This chain connects TRBV7-7 to TRBJ2-7; 8 bases line up with TRBD1. The CDR3 contains 15 residues. Germline CDR1 and CDR2: SSHAT and FNYEAQ (reference sequence).

This clonotype was recorded many times. The gene calls are TRBV15 and TRBJ2-7; D uncertain. This CDR3 is 14 amino acids long. The germline V and J ends were trimmed by 1 base and 5 bases, with 12 bases remaining between them. Germline loops: CDR1 LNHNV, CDR2 YYDKDF (reference sequence). The CDR3 nucleotides are TGTGCCACCAGCAGAGGGGGAAATTCTGACGAGCAGTACTTC. Amino acid sequence: CATSRGGNSDEQYF.

CDR3 amino acids: CASSSQAGQGYGYTF. CDR3 DNA sequence: TGCGCCAGCAGCTCCCAAGCTGGGCAGGGCTATGGCTACACCTTC. The V gene is TRBV5-1, the J gene TRBJ1-2; tentatively, D is TRBD1 (5 bases). CDR1 is SGHRS, CDR2 YFSETQ, per germline. The CDR3 loop spans 15 amino acids. The ends were cut back, 3 bases at V and 4 bases at J, with 16 bases in the middle.

This clonotype has ten or more counts. The CDR3 bases are TGTGCCAGCAGCCCTAATTCACGCAGCACAGATACGCAGTATTTT. Protein product: CASSPNSRSTDTQYF. V gene TRBV7-8 combines with J gene TRBJ2-3; D is unresolved. The CDR3 has 15 residues. The germline gives CDR1 SGHVS, CDR2 FQNEAQ. V lost 5 bases, J lost 0 bases, and 12 bases lay in between.

The CDR3 sequence: CASSPVRGSGTEAFF. CDR3 coding DNA: TGTGCCAGCAGCCCAGTCAGGGGTAGCGGGACTGAAGCTTTCTTT. The genes are TRBV3-1 and TRBJ1-1; maybe TRBD1 (6 bases). The CDR3 spans 15 residues. Germline assignment: CDR1 LGHDT and CDR2 YNNKEL (reference sequence). V dropped 4 bases and J dropped 5 bases, with 17 bases sitting between them.

To note about this clonotype: A read error may explain this, as a much larger clone is one base away. This chain links TRBV7-9 with TRBJ2-7; perhaps TRBD1 as D (6 bases). V lost 3 bases and J lost 7, with 25 bases in between. The CDR3 sequence is 17 residues long. Germline CDR1 is SEHNR and CDR2 is FQNEAQ (reference sequence). This CDR3 reads CASSFVAGVSRNNEQYF. CDR3 DNA sequence: TGTGCCAGCAGCTTCGTCGCAGGGGTGAGCCGTAACAATGAGCAGTACTTC.

Points on this clonotype: One base away lies a much larger clone, so this may be a sequencing read error. Lacking the conserved final phenylalanine or tryptophan, this CDR3 likely reflects a read error. This chain links TRBV20-1 with TRBJ1-2; D is possibly TRBD1 (6 bases). V shed 6 bases and J shed 4 bases, with 9 bases lying between them. The length of the CDR3 is 11 residues. Per the germline V gene, CDR1 is DFQATT and CDR2 is SNEGSKA (reference sequence). In DNA form, the CDR3 reads TGCAGTGCCCCGACAGGCTATGGCTACACCGTC. Translation: CSAPTGYGYTV.

Turning to this clonotype: A much larger clone differs by one base, so this may be a read error. The J gene is TRBJ2-1, the V gene TRBV6-6; 9 bases align to TRBD1. Looked up from germline, CDR1 is MNHNY and CDR2 is SVGAGI (reference sequence). V lost 9 bases to trimming and J lost 13 bases; unmatched junction nucleotides: 19. The CDR3 runs 15 residues. DNA of the CDR3: TGTGCCAGTTCGCCGGTGGACAGGGGAAAAGAGACCCAGTTCTTC. Translated: CASSPVDRGKETQFF.

The chain combines TRBV20-1 with TRBJ1-5; perhaps TRBD1 as D (6 bases). In germline, CDR1 is DFQATT, CDR2 SNEGSKA (reference sequence). With 1 base removed from V and 6 bases from J, the gap between germline ends came to 19 bases. The CDR3 is made up of 16 amino acids. The CDR3: CSARVRGQGRSQPQHF. The CDR3 nucleotides are TGCAGTGCTAGAGTCCGGGGGCAGGGGAGAAGTCAGCCCCAGCATTTT.

For this clonotype: With a much larger clone just one base away, this may be a read error. The CDR3 carries no conserved terminal phenylalanine or tryptophan, so it likely arises from a read error. This chain joins TRBV29-1 and TRBJ2-7, with D possibly matching TRBD1 (6 bases). The CDR3 extends over 14 amino acids. V lost 4 bases, J lost 6 bases, and 19 bases lay in between. The germline CDR1 and CDR2 sequences are SQVTM and ANQGSEA. CDR3 sequence (DNA): TGCAGCGTTGGTCAGGGGACCCTAAGGGGCGAGCAGTACTGC. Translated: CSVGQGTLRGEQYC.

The CDR3 DNA follows: TGTGCCAGCAGAGCCCCCAGGGGGCGCGATGGCTACACCTTC. The encoded protein is CASRAPRGRDGYTF. The V and J genes are TRBV6-1 and TRBJ1-2; 8 bases are shared with TRBD1. Germline-derived CDR1 and CDR2 are MNHNS and SASEGT. Trimming removed 6 bases from V and 6 bases from J; junction bases left unmatched: 9. This CDR3 has 14 amino acids.

This clonotype was seen repeatedly, ten times or more. V usage is TRBV12-3 or TRBV12-4 and J usage is TRBJ2-1; 11 nucleotides agree with TRBD1. The CDR3 sequence is 16 residues long. The V segment lost 4 bases and the J segment 0 bases; nucleotides outside the gene matches: 2. The CDR3 loop is CASSSGTGGSYNEQFF. CDR3 coding DNA: TGTGCCAGCAGTTCCGGGACAGGGGGCTCCTACAATGAGCAGTTCTTC.

In its sample, this clonotype was seen many times. This chain connects TRBV3-1 to TRBJ2-7, with TRBD2 identical over 8 bases. The V and J ends lost 0 bases and 3 bases, in that order; junction bases with no gene match: 7. The germline V gene has CDR1 LGHDT and CDR2 YNNKEL (reference sequence). The CDR3 length is 16 residues. The CDR3 region has the DNA TGTGCCAGCAGCCAAGATCTGAGCGGGGGCAACTACGAGCAGTACTTC. It codes for CASSQDLSGGNYEQYF.

The rearrangement joins TRBV6-1 to TRBJ2-5, with D unresolved. The germline V gene encodes CDR1 MNHNS and CDR2 SASEGT. Trimming cost V 2 bases and J 4 bases, with 17 bases left between them. The CDR3 runs to 16 residues. In nucleotides, the CDR3 is TGTGCCAGCAGTGAACAGCCCTCCCTCATGGGAGAGACCCAGTACTTC. Translating gives CASSEQPSLMGETQYF.

The rearrangement uses TRBV30 and TRBJ1-2, with 10 bases fitting TRBD1. From germline, CDR1 is GTSNPN and CDR2 SVGIG (reference sequence). CDR3 length: 17 amino acids. The V segment lost 2 bases and the J segment 7 bases; nucleotides outside the gene matches: 16. The CDR3 spells CAWSRRGTGDSRSGYTF. CDR3 DNA: TGTGCCTGGAGTCGGCGAGGGACAGGGGATTCGAGAAGTGGCTACACCTTC. Full variable domain (rest looked up from reference TRBV30 and TRBJ1-2): SQTIHQWPATLVQPVGSPLSLECTVEGTSNPNLYWYRQAAGRGLQLLFYSVGIGQISSEVPQNLSASRPQDRQFILSSKKLLLSDSGFYLCAWSRRGTGDSRSGYTFGSGTRLTVV.

This rearrangement joins TRBV12-3 or TRBV12-4 to TRBJ1-5; the D gene is possibly TRBD1 (6 bases). This CDR3 is built from 11 residues. V was shortened by 10 bases and J by 13 bases, with 17 bases between the two germline ends. CDR3 DNA sequence: TGTGCCATCCTAGCCCGGGGGGCTCAGCATTTT. Translating it yields CAILARGAQHF.

The chain combines TRBV20-1 with TRBJ2-4; the D gene is possibly TRBD2 (5 bases). With 0 bases removed from V and 13 bases from J, the gap between germline ends came to 13 bases. There are 12 residues in the CDR3. Germline CDR1 DFQATT, CDR2 SNEGSKA (reference sequence). The CDR3 is CSARDIGLVQYF. In nucleotides, the CDR3 is TGCAGTGCTAGAGATATAGGACTTGTGCAGTACTTC.

Points on this clonotype: This may stem from a read error, because a much larger clone lies one nucleotide away. V usage is TRBV12-3 or TRBV12-4 and J usage is TRBJ2-2, with D unclear. The CDR3 covers 14 residues. The CDR3 DNA reads TGTGCCGGCAGTTCGGACGGGCCGACCGGGGAGCTGTTTTTT. It is translated as CAGSSDGPTGELFF.

The gene calls are TRBV7-2 and TRBJ2-7; TRBD1 might be the D (6 bases). The V and J ends lost 4 bases and 3 bases respectively, with 10 bases between them. CDR1 and CDR2 from the germline V gene are SGHTA and FQGNSA. The CDR3 is made up of 13 amino acids. The CDR3 DNA reads TGTGCCAGCAGCTCAAAGGGACACTACGAGCAGTACTTC. Protein: CASSSKGHYEQYF.

This clonotype was picked up a small number of times. This may come from a read error, since a much larger clone is one base off. The CDR3 bases are TGTGTCACCAGTGAGCCCGGTAGGTACGAGCAGTACTTC. It specifies CVTSEPGRYEQYF. The chain employs TRBV24-1 and TRBJ2-7; D not certain. Germline V gene data show CDR1 as KGHDR and CDR2 as SFDVKD. The CDR3 has 13 amino acids.

This clonotype has ten or more counts. This sequence may be a read error, since a much larger clone differs from it by one base. The CDR3: CASSGWGQGNYEQFF. The CDR3 DNA reads as TGTGCCAGCAGCGGTTGGGGACAGGGGAATTATGAGCAGTTCTTC. The chain has TRBV6-1 and TRBJ2-1, with 10 bases aligning to TRBD1. V was clipped by 6 bases and J by 8 bases; unmatched bases: 10. The CDR3 spans 15 residues. Germline lookup yields CDR1 MNHNS and CDR2 SASEGT.

This clonotype was seen at least ten times. The CDR3 DNA reads as TGTGCCAGCAGCTCCCCCGGTGGCCAGCGGGGCGTCAATGAGCAGTTCTTC. Translated, it gives CASSSPGGQRGVNEQFF. This rearrangement joins TRBV11-2 to TRBJ2-1, with 7 bases fitting TRBD2. Per the germline V gene, CDR1 is SGHAT and CDR2 is FQNNGV. V lost 4 bases to trimming and J lost 6 bases; unmatched junction nucleotides: 15. There are 17 residues in the CDR3.